This T cell receptor beta chain was documented in a study of CD8 T cells in ankylosing spondylitis. Study findings and constraints: It appeared that ankylosing spondylitis blood was characterized by a TCR beta motif of under ten highly homologous variants. Some motif variants were previously reported in reactive arthritis synovial fluid and blood. Reportedly, disease-linked clones are significantly enriched in ankylosing spondylitis patients' matched synovial fluid.

This clonotype has ten or more counts. The antigen is not known. The V gene's germline CDR1 is SGHRS and CDR2 YFSETQ. The CDR3 spans 14 residues. Germline trimming cut 1 base from V and 6 bases from J; bases unmatched to any gene: 4. Libraries of TCR beta came from quantitative 5'-RACE with molecular barcodes. TCRdb recomputed calls from the 5' RACE reads with MiXCR, one row per CDR3 protein. The sample comprises approximately 200,000 distinct CDR3 sequences, about an eighth of which are singletons, and more than 9.5% rests with the top ten. Sequenced sample: blood, either unsorted or a sorted T cell fraction (not recorded which). This TCR was sampled from a female donor with ankylosing spondylitis or in good health (not recorded which). The V and J genes are TRBV5-1 and TRBJ2-1; TRBD1 matches at 7 bases. The DNA of the CDR3 is TGCGCCAGCAGCTTGAGGGCAGGGGGCAATGAGCAGTTCTTC. Translation: CASSLRAGGNEQFF.